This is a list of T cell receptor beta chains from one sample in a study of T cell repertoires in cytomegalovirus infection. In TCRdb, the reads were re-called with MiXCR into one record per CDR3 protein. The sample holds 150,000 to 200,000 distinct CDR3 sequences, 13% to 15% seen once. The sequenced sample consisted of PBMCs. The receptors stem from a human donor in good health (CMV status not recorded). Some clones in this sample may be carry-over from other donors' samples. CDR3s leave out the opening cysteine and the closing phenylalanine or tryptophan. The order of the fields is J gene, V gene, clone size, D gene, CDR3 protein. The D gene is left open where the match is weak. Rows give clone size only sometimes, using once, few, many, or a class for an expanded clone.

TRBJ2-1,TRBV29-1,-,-,SVFPWTYYNEQF
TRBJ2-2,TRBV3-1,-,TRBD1,ASSQGTGVMNTGELF
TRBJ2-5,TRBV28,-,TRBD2,ASSSPISGRVETQY
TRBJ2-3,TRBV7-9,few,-,ASSLERTTDTQY
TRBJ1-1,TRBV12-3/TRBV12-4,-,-,ASSFMGSTEAF
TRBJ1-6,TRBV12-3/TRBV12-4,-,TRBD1,ASSFDRGIGSPLH
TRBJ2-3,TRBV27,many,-,ASSRTDKWTDTQY
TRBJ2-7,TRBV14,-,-,ASSQDSKYEQY
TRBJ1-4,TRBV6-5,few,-,ASSYTTTNEKLF
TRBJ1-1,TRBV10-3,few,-,AISESEQHTEAF
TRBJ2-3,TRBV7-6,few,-,ASSFGRGSTDTQY
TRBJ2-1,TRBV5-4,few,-,ASSLWGLDEQF
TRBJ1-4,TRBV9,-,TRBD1,ASSGGQHNEKLF
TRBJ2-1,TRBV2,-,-,ASSEAGLDNNEQF
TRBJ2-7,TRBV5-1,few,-,ASSIDRRNYEQY
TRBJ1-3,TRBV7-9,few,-,ASSPTGAYGNTIY
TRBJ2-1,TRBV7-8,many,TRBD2,ASSSGLAGFNEQF
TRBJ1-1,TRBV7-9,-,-,ASSLVNAGRAEAF
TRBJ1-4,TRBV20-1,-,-,SARGAKTNEKLF
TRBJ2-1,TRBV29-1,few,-,SVIWSPNEQF
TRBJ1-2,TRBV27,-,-,ASSPVRSNAGYT
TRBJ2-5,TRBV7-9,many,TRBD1,ASSRRDRDQETQY